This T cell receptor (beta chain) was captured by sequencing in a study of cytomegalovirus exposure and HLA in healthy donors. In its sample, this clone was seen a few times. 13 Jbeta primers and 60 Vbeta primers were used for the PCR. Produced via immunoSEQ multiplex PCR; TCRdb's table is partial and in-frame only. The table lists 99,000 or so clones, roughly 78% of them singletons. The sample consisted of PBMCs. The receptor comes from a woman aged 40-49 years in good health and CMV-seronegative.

In nucleotides, the CDR3 is TGTGCCAGCAGCGCGGGACAGGGGGCGAGCCAGCCCCAGCATTTT. Encoded protein: CASSAGQGASQPQHF. The chain is built from TRBV25-1 and TRBJ1-5; 12 positions agree with TRBD1. Trimming removed 6 bases from V and 7 bases from J; junction bases left unmatched: 7. Germline V CDR1 and CDR2: MGHDK, SYGVNS. The CDR3 is 15 residues long. The full variable domain, its missing parts supplied by reference TRBV25-1 and TRBJ1-5, is EADIYQTPRYLVIGTGKKITLECSQTMGHDKMYWYQQDPGMELHLIHYSYGVNSTEKGDLSSESTVSRIRTEHFPLTLESARPSHTSQYLCASSAGQGASQPQHFGDGTRLSIL.